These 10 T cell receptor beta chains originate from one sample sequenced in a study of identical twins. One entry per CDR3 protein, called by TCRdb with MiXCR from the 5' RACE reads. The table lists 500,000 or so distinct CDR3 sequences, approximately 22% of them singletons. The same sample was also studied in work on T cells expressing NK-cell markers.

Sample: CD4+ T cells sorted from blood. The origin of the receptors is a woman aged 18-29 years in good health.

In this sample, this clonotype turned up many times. Here the CDR3 reads CASSLQSPGGYTF. The CDR3 nucleotides are TGTGCCAGCAGTCTCCAGAGTCCCGGGGGCTACACCTTC. This chain links TRBV12-3 or TRBV12-4 with TRBJ1-2; no clear D gene. CDR3 length equals 13 residues. Trimming took off 5 bases at V and 8 bases at J, with 15 bases between the two ends.

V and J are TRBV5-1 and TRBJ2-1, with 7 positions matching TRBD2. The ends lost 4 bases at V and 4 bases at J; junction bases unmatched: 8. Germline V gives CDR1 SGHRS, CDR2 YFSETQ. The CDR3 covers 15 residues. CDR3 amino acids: CASSPARGGYNEQFF. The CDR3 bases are TGCGCCAGCAGCCCGGCTCGCGGGGGATACAATGAGCAGTTCTTC.

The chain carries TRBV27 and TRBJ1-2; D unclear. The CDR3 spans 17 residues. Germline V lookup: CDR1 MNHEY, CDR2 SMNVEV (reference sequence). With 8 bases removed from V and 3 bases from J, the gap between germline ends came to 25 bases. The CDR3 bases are TGTGCCAGCGGCAGAAGACCGGACCGCACCCTCCACTATGGCTACACCTTC. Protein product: CASGRRPDRTLHYGYTF.

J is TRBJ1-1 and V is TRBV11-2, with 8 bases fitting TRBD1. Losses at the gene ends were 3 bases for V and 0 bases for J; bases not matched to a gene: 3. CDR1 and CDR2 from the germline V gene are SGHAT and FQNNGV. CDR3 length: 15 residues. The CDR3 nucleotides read TGTGCCAGCAGCTTCGGCAGGGGGCTGAACACTGAAGCTTTCTTT. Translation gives CASSFGRGLNTEAFF.

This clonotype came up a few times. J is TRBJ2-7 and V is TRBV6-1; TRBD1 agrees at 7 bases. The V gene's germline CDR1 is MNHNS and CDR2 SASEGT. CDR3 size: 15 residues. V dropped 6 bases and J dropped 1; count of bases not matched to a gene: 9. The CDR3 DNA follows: TGTGCCAGCAGAAGGGACAGCAAACTTTCCTACGAGCAGTACTTC. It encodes CASRRDSKLSYEQYF.

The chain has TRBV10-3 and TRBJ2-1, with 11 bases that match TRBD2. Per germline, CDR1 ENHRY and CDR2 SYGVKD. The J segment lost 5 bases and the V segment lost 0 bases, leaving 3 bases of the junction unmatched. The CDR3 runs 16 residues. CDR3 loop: CAISESGTSGNNEQFF. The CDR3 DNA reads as TGTGCCATCAGTGAGTCCGGGACTAGCGGAAACAATGAGCAGTTCTTC.

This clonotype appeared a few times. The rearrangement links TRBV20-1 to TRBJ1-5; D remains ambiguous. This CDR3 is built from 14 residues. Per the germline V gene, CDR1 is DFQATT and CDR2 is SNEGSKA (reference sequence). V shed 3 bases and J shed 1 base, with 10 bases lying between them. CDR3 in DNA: TGCAGTGCTAGCGCTCTGGGGAGCAATCAGCCCCAGCATTTT. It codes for CSASALGSNQPQHF.

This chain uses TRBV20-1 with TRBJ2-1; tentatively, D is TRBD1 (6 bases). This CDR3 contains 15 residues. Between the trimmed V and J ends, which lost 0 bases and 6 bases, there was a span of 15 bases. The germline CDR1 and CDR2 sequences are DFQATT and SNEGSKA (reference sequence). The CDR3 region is CSARDARGPGNEQFF. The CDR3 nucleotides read TGCAGTGCTAGAGATGCCAGGGGACCTGGCAATGAGCAGTTCTTC.

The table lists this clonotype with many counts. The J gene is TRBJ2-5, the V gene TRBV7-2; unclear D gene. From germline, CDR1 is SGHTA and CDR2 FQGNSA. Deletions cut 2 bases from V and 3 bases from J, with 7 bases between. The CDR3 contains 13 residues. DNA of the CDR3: TGTGCCAGCAGCTTATCCCGGGAAGAGACCCAGTACTTC. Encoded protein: CASSLSREETQYF. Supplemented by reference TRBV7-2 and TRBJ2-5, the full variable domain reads GAGVSQSPSNKVTEKGKDVELRCDPISGHTALYWYRQSLGQGLEFLIYFQGNSAPDKSGLPSDRFSAERTGGSVSTLTIQRTQQEDSAVYLCASSLSREETQYFGPGTRLLVL.

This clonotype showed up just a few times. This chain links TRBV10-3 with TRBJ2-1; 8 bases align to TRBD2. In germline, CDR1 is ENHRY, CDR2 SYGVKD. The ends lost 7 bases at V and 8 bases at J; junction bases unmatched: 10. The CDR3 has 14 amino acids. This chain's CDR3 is CAINVAGGRHEQFF. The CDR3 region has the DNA TGTGCCATCAACGTGGCGGGAGGTCGCCATGAGCAGTTCTTC.